This TCR beta chain was captured in a study of PD-L1 blockade in urothelial cancer. Study-wide background: About nine tenths of the roughly 29 patients comprised males who had bladder-origin urothelial cancer. Researchers looked at the blood 3 weeks (second dose) and 6 weeks after treatment began.

Using immunoSEQ multiplex PCR, the repertoire was profiled, and TCRdb retains in-frame clones only, with some absent. The sample has approximately 94,000 clones, about nine tenths seen once. Whole-study results and caveats: Having blood TCR clonality under the median before treatment predicted better survival. Durable benefit accompanied greater 3-week expansion of tumor-associated blood clones.

This CDR3 is 14 amino acids long. From germline, CDR1 is SGHRS and CDR2 YFSETQ. V lost 0 bases, J lost 0 bases, and 7 bases lay in between. Described time point: pretreatment peripheral blood. For this clone: Antigen specificity is unknown.

The chain combines TRBV5-1 with TRBJ2-7; D gene uncertain. The TCR originated in a man in his fifties or sixties with urothelial cancer. The starting material was PBMCs, obtained around atezolizumab (anti-PD-L1) treatment. The CDR3 DNA reads TGCGCCAGCAGCTTGGATCCCGTCTCCTACGAGCAGTACTTC. Translated, it gives CASSLDPVSYEQYF.